One and the same sample provided the 30 T cell receptor beta chains below, sequenced in a study of blood T cell repertoires in COVID-19. Assay used: immunoSEQ multiplex PCR; TCRdb lists only in-frame clones, some missing. In the table there are about 210,000 clones, around 81% of which are singletons. The sample consisted of peripheral blood. The receptors shown here come from a human donor in a cohort sampled during active COVID-19.

The chain joins TRBV5-1 to TRBJ2-7; the D is unclear. V lost 0 bases and J lost 4, with 8 bases in between. The CDR3 consists of 13 residues. Germline assignment: CDR1 SGHRS and CDR2 YFSETQ. The CDR3 reads CASSLDGHYEQYF. As DNA, the CDR3 is TGCGCCAGCAGCTTGGATGGCCATTACGAGCAGTACTTC.

The rearrangement links TRBV5-6 to TRBJ2-1, with TRBD1 matching 8 bases. The J segment lost 13 bases and the V segment lost 0 bases, leaving 3 bases of the junction unmatched. The germline V gene encodes CDR1 SGHDT and CDR2 YYEEEE. The CDR3 consists of 12 residues. CDR3 DNA sequence: TGTGCCAGCAGCTTGGACAGGGGGATACAGTTCTTC. This translates into CASSLDRGIQFF.

This clone has only a few counts. J is TRBJ2-7 and V is TRBV3-1 (or the pseudogene TRBV3-2), with D maybe TRBD2 (6 bases). Trimming shortened V by 3 bases and J by 0 bases, and 9 bases separated the two germline ends. The CDR3 length is 14 residues. The germline V gene encodes CDR1 LGHDT and CDR2 YNNKEL (reference sequence). The CDR3 nucleotides read TGTGCCAGCAGCCAGGCCGGGAGCTCCTACGAGCAGTACTTC. As protein: CASSQAGSSYEQYF.

The V call is TRBV30, the J call TRBJ1-1, with D hard to call. V was trimmed by 4 bases and J by 8 bases, leaving 20 bases between them. Germline loops: CDR1 GTSNPN, CDR2 SVGIG (reference sequence). The CDR3 is 14 amino acids. CDR3 amino acids: CAWTYNSSPGEAFF. The CDR3 nucleotides are TGTGCCTGGACGTACAACAGCTCCCCTGGGGAAGCTTTCTTT.

The CDR3 coding sequence is TGTGCCAGCAGTCCCGGGACAAACTCCTACGAGCAGTACTTC. It encodes CASSPGTNSYEQYF. The chain combines TRBV5-6 with TRBJ2-7; the D gene is possibly TRBD1 (6 bases). The V end lost 5 bases, the J end lost 0 bases, and 12 bases lay between the germline ends. Germline assignment: CDR1 SGHDT and CDR2 YYEEEE. The CDR3 has 14 residues.

The V gene is TRBV6-5, the J gene TRBJ1-1, with D unclear. The CDR3 loop spans 11 amino acids. V dropped 4 bases and J dropped 8 bases, with 8 bases sitting between them. Germline loops: CDR1 MNHEY, CDR2 SVGAGI. The CDR3 region is CASSSGWEAFF. As DNA, the CDR3 is TGTGCCAGCAGTTCGGGATGGGAAGCTTTCTTT.

The chain couples TRBV11-2 to TRBJ1-6; D not resolved. Germline CDR1 is SGHAT and CDR2 is FQNNGV. The V gene lost 2 bases and the J gene lost 7 bases, with 9 bases spanning the gap. This CDR3 region has 14 residues. The CDR3 nucleotides are TGTGCCAGCAGCTTAAGCCACCCCAATTCACCCCTCCACTTT. It is translated as CASSLSHPNSPLHF.

This chain joins TRBV30 and TRBJ1-4; possible D gene TRBD1, 5 bases. Trimming shortened V by 2 bases and J by 4 bases, and 11 bases separated the two germline ends. The length of the CDR3 is 14 residues. Germline V gene data show CDR1 as GTSNPN and CDR2 as SVGIG (reference sequence). This CDR3 is CAWSKGIFNEKLFF. CDR3 coding DNA: TGTGCCTGGAGTAAGGGGATTTTTAATGAAAAACTGTTTTTT.

The chain couples TRBV29-1 to TRBJ2-3; TRBD2 agrees at 8 bases. The length of the CDR3 is 15 residues. V trimming: 6 bases; J trimming: 2 bases; junction bases outside the gene matches: 10. Germline V lookup: CDR1 SQVTM, CDR2 ANQGSEA. The CDR3 DNA sequence: TGCAGCGTAACAGAGGGGCGGGGGGCCACAGATACGCAGTATTTT. As protein: CSVTEGRGATDTQYF.

V is TRBV7-2 and J is TRBJ1-5, with no clear D. The CDR3 loop spans 17 amino acids. The V gene's germline CDR1 is SGHTA and CDR2 FQGNSA. The V and J ends lost 1 base and 3 bases respectively, with 16 bases between them. The CDR3 protein is CASSLESMYGFNQPQHF. CDR3 sequence (DNA): TGTGCCAGCAGCTTAGAGAGTATGTACGGTTTCAATCAGCCCCAGCATTTT.

The V gene is TRBV2, the J gene TRBJ1-2; 7 nucleotides line up with TRBD1. Germline CDR1 and CDR2: SNHLY and FYNNEI. This CDR3 comprises 15 residues. Trimming at V came to 5 bases and at J to 4 bases, leaving 10 bases not matched to a gene. The CDR3 DNA follows: TGTGCCAGCAGTTCAATGCAGGGGGGAACCTATGGCTACACCTTC. Translation gives CASSSMQGGTYGYTF.

The chain recombines TRBV7-9 with TRBJ2-7; TRBD1 matches 7 bases. This CDR3 comprises 14 residues. Germline CDR1 reads SEHNR; CDR2 reads FQNEAQ (reference sequence). V shed 3 bases, J shed 2 bases, and the junction held 4 bases outside the gene matches. CDR3 DNA sequence: TGTGCCAGCAGCTTGACAGGGACCACCTACGAGCAGTACTTC. It encodes CASSLTGTTYEQYF. Based on the CDR3 plus reference TRBV7-9 and TRBJ2-7, the full variable domain is DTGVSQNPRHKITKRGQNVTFRCDPISEHNRLYWYRQTLGQGPEFLTYFQNEAQLEKSRLLSDRFSAERPKGSFSTLEIQRTEQGDSAMYLCASSLTGTTYEQYFGPGTRLTVT.

The chain links TRBV7-9 to TRBJ2-1; 10 bases are shared with TRBD2. Germline values: CDR1 SEHNR, CDR2 FQNEAQ (reference sequence). The CDR3 runs 14 residues. The trim removed 9 bases at V and 7 bases at J, leaving 9 bases unmatched. CDR3 residues: CASPLAGGGNEQFF. CDR3 DNA sequence: TGTGCCAGTCCTTTAGCGGGAGGAGGTAATGAGCAGTTCTTC.

This rearrangement joins TRBV27 to TRBJ2-3, with a possible D match to TRBD1 (5 bases). The CDR3 consists of 16 residues. CDR1 and CDR2 from the germline V gene are MNHEY and SMNVEV (reference sequence). V dropped 5 bases and J dropped 2 bases, with 17 bases sitting between them. Written as DNA, the CDR3 is TGTGCCAGCAGTCTTGACAGATTTTCTATCACAGATACGCAGTATTTT. This codes for CASSLDRFSITDTQYF.

The chain carries TRBV28 and TRBJ2-7, with a weak D call TRBD1 (5 bases). Trimming pared 5 bases from V and 5 bases from J, leaving 10 bases between. From germline, CDR1 is MDHEN and CDR2 SYDVKM. The CDR3 is made up of 12 amino acids. The CDR3 loop is CASSPRRDEQYF. The CDR3, as DNA: TGTGCCAGCAGTCCCCGCAGGGACGAGCAGTACTTC.

The rearrangement links TRBV2 to TRBJ2-7; 7 nucleotides line up with TRBD1. V lost 6 bases to trimming and J lost 3 bases; unmatched junction nucleotides: 20. Germline lookup yields CDR1 SNHLY and CDR2 FYNNEI. The CDR3 spans 18 residues. CDR3 in amino acids: CASSLQGDAFERSYEQYF. DNA for the CDR3: TGTGCCAGCAGCTTGCAGGGGGATGCGTTCGAGCGGAGCTACGAGCAGTACTTC.

The V gene is TRBV28, the J gene TRBJ2-3, with 8 bases fitting TRBD2. Looked up from germline, CDR1 is MDHEN and CDR2 is SYDVKM. The ends lost 7 bases at V and 4 bases at J; junction bases unmatched: 10. There are 15 residues in the CDR3. This CDR3 is CASTRPGLDSDTQYF. For the CDR3, the DNA is TGTGCCAGCACTCGACCGGGACTAGATTCAGATACGCAGTATTTT.

This chain joins TRBV7-8 and TRBJ2-1; the match to TRBD2 covers 8 bases. The CDR3 runs 16 residues. J gave up 3 bases and V 5 bases, and 9 bases lay outside the gene matches. Germline CDR1 reads SGHVS; CDR2 reads FQNEAQ. The CDR3 sequence is CASSPERTSRYNEQFF. The CDR3 region has the DNA TGTGCCAGCAGCCCCGAAAGGACTAGCCGCTACAATGAGCAGTTCTTC.

The chain carries TRBV28 and TRBJ2-2; D call uncertain. From germline, CDR1 is MDHEN and CDR2 SYDVKM. This CDR3 is built from 12 residues. The V end lost 10 bases, the J end lost 4 bases, and 10 bases lay between the germline ends. Here the CDR3 DNA reads TGTGCCACTATTGATCTCACCGGGGAGCTGTTTTTT. It yields the protein CATIDLTGELFF.

This clone has more than one count but fewer than ten. The gene calls are TRBV28 and TRBJ2-5; TRBD1 is a possible D gene (6 bases). The V end was cut by 7 bases, the J end by 5 bases, with 17 bases between. The germline V gene encodes CDR1 MDHEN and CDR2 SYDVKM. The CDR3 totals 14 residues. Here the CDR3 DNA reads TGTGCCAGCATCGAGGCAACAGGGTCGGAGACCCAGTACTTC. Residues: CASIEATGSETQYF.

The chain couples TRBV6-5 to TRBJ2-7; 9 nucleotides match TRBD1. Germline V CDR1 and CDR2: MNHEY, SVGAGI. This CDR3 is built from 14 residues. With 6 bases clipped from V and 4 bases from J, the junction kept 7 bases outside the gene matches. The CDR3 DNA is TGTGCCAGCAGCCGCCGGGACAGGGTTTACGAGCAGTACTTC. It yields the protein CASSRRDRVYEQYF.

This chain links TRBV9 with TRBJ1-2; D might be TRBD1 (6 bases). Trimming stripped 0 bases from V and 7 bases from J, with 13 bases between. CDR1 and CDR2 from the germline V gene are SGDLS and YYNGEE. The CDR3 extends over 14 amino acids. CDR3 residues: CASSVDSGDGGYTF. The CDR3 bases are TGTGCCAGCAGCGTAGATTCAGGGGATGGTGGCTACACCTTC.

V and J are TRBV7-2 and TRBJ2-1, with TRBD2 matching over 7 bases. Germline V CDR1 and CDR2: SGHTA, FQGNSA. J was trimmed by 0 bases and V by 6 bases; bases with no gene match: 11. The CDR3 has 17 residues. CDR3 nucleotide sequence: TGTGCCAGCAGATCTCGAGACCGGGGGGTCTCCTACAATGAGCAGTTCTTC. It encodes CASRSRDRGVSYNEQFF.

The chain joins TRBV18 to TRBJ1-3, with TRBD1 as a possible D gene (5 bases). Trimming shortened V by 2 bases and J by 1 base, and 15 bases separated the two germline ends. This CDR3 is 17 amino acids long. Looked up from germline, CDR1 is KGHSH and CDR2 is LQKENI. The CDR3 region is CASSPTGPDPSGNTIYF. The CDR3 DNA follows: TGTGCCAGCTCACCAACAGGTCCAGACCCTTCTGGAAACACCATATATTTT.

This clone was counted only a few times. The gene calls are TRBV2 and TRBJ2-1; 7 bases match TRBD2. This CDR3 is built from 16 residues. Germline V gene data show CDR1 as SNHLY and CDR2 as FYNNEI. Unmatched junction bases numbered 14, after V lost 8 bases and J lost 4 bases. CDR3 coding DNA: TGTGCCAGCCTCCTGGCGGGAGTACCCCGTTACAATGAGCAGTTCTTC. It codes for CASLLAGVPRYNEQFF.

The chain is built from TRBV7-6 and TRBJ1-1; the D gene is possibly TRBD1 (6 bases). Trimming took off 8 bases at V and 0 bases at J, with 19 bases between the two ends. Germline V gene lookup returns CDR1 SGHVS and CDR2 FNYEAQ. The CDR3 is 16 amino acids. The CDR3 sequence: CASGVQGHGLNTEAFF. CDR3 nucleotide sequence: TGTGCCAGCGGAGTCCAGGGGCACGGCCTGAACACTGAAGCTTTCTTT.

This clone was seen a handful of times. CDR3 region: CASSDPRTGENTIYF. CDR3 DNA sequence: TGTGCCAGCAGTGATCCCCGGACAGGTGAAAACACCATATATTTT. The gene calls are TRBV6-1 and TRBJ1-3, with 7 bases lining up with TRBD1. The CDR3 has 15 amino acids. V dropped 3 bases and J dropped 6; count of bases not matched to a gene: 8. CDR1 MNHNS and CDR2 SASEGT come from the germline V gene.

The CDR3 protein is CASRGGDEQFF. The CDR3 DNA follows: TGTGCCAGCAGGGGAGGGGATGAGCAGTTCTTC. The chain employs TRBV7-2 and TRBJ2-1; 7 nucleotides line up with TRBD2. Germline assignment: CDR1 SGHTA and CDR2 FQGNSA. The CDR3 is 11 residues long. V lost 6 bases, J lost 8 bases, and 1 base stayed unmatched.

The chain combines TRBV4-1 with TRBJ2-2; a weak D match, TRBD1 (5 bases). Trimming took 1 base from V and 0 from J, leaving 12 bases between them. Germline loops: CDR1 MGHRA, CDR2 YSYEKL. The CDR3 consists of 17 residues. The CDR3 region has the DNA TGCGCCAGCAGCCAAGGAGTGCCAGGGTCGAACACCGGGGAGCTGTTTTTT. Its translation is CASSQGVPGSNTGELFF.

This clone showed up just a few times. V is TRBV24-1 and J is TRBJ2-1, with D possibly being TRBD2 (7 bases). Germline V lookup: CDR1 KGHDR, CDR2 SFDVKD. The CDR3 covers 13 residues. Between the trimmed V and J ends, which lost 6 bases and 8 bases, there was a span of 13 bases. CDR3 bases: TGTGCCACCAGTAGGGGGGGTTTCGATGAGCAGTTCTTC. This gives the protein CATSRGGFDEQFF.